Below are 19 T cell receptor beta chains sequenced from a single sample in a study of blood T cell repertoires in COVID-19. The protocol was immunoSEQ multiplex PCR, while the TCRdb copy is restricted to in-frame clones and leaves out a portion. The data hold 110,000 or so clones, with approximately 84% observed a single time. The source material was peripheral blood. The source of these receptors is a middle-aged man with acute or convalescent COVID-19.

CDR3 in amino acids: CATTLGPGEDQPQHF. CDR3 in DNA: TGTGCCACCACTCTAGGGCCCGGGGAGGACCAGCCCCAGCATTTT. The chain joins TRBV15 to TRBJ1-5; D is undetermined. The CDR3 has 15 residues. V shed 7 bases and J shed 7 bases, with 20 bases lying between them. Germline V CDR1 and CDR2: LNHNV, YYDKDF (reference sequence).

The chain couples TRBV12-5 to TRBJ1-1; unclear D gene. The CDR3 has 11 residues. Germline V gene data show CDR1 as LGHNT and CDR2 as FRNRAP. Trimming pared 7 bases from V and 2 bases from J, leaving 5 bases between. As DNA, the CDR3 is TGTGCTAGTGCCTTAAACACTGAAGCTTTCTTT. It codes for CASALNTEAFF.

The chain joins TRBV27 to TRBJ2-2; tentatively, D is TRBD1 (6 bases). CDR3 length equals 15 residues. Per the germline V gene, CDR1 is MNHEY and CDR2 is SMNVEV (reference sequence). V was clipped by 3 bases and J by 0 bases, with 8 bases between them. For the CDR3, the DNA is TGTGCCAGCAGTTTTAACAGGGCGAACACCGGGGAGCTGTTTTTT. Translated: CASSFNRANTGELFF.

This chain connects TRBV21-1 to TRBJ1-5; the D call of TRBD1 is as the table states it, not checked on the DNA. TRBV21-1 constitutes a pseudogene. This CDR3 has 14 residues. CDR3 DNA: TGTGCCAGCATCACCATCGGAAGGGGTCAGCCCCAGCATTTT. It is translated as CASITIGRGQPQHF.

The CDR3: CASSSTLIQGNTGELFF. In DNA, the CDR3 is TGTGCCAGCAGCTCAACCCTCATTCAGGGGAACACCGGGGAGCTGTTTTTT. This rearrangement joins TRBV5-6 to TRBJ2-2, with a possible D match to TRBD1 (5 bases). The V gene lost 3 bases and the J gene lost 1 base, with 16 bases spanning the gap. The CDR3 spans 17 residues. The V gene's germline CDR1 is SGHDT and CDR2 YYEEEE.

The chain has TRBV28 and TRBJ1-5, with D perhaps TRBD1 (6 bases). The CDR3 extends over 15 amino acids. The germline V gene encodes CDR1 MDHEN and CDR2 SYDVKM. V was cut by 5 bases and J by 4 bases, with 15 bases left in between. In nucleotides, the CDR3 is TGTGCCAGCAGTGGAAAGACAGGCTATAATCAGCCCCAGCATTTT. Its translation is CASSGKTGYNQPQHF.

This chain uses TRBV5-1 with TRBJ2-2; the D gene is possibly TRBD1 (6 bases). Per the germline V gene, CDR1 is SGHRS and CDR2 is YFSETQ. The CDR3 consists of 15 residues. Trimming stripped 3 bases from V and 1 base from J, with 10 bases between. The CDR3 nucleotides read TGCGCCAGCAGCTCCGGGACACTGAACACCGGGGAGCTGTTTTTT. Its protein is CASSSGTLNTGELFF.

The J gene is TRBJ2-7, the V gene TRBV5-1, with 10 bases that match TRBD1. Germline CDR1 is SGHRS and CDR2 is YFSETQ. The CDR3 is made up of 14 amino acids. V lost 4 bases and J lost 6; bases outside the gene matches: 7. The CDR3 spells CASSGTGEKGEQYF. CDR3 sequence (DNA): TGCGCCAGCAGCGGGACAGGGGAAAAGGGCGAGCAGTACTTC.

The V gene is TRBV19, the J gene TRBJ1-5; a possible D gene is TRBD1 (6 bases). The CDR3 is 16 amino acids. Trimming took 3 bases from V and 3 from J, leaving 15 bases between them. Germline assignment: CDR1 LNHDA and CDR2 SQIVND (reference sequence). The CDR3 DNA is TGTGCCAGTAGTATCAGACTGACAGGCCTCAATCAGCCCCAGCATTTT. Protein product: CASSIRLTGLNQPQHF.

The genes are TRBV5-1 and TRBJ1-2, with D maybe TRBD1 (6 bases). This CDR3 has 17 amino acids. The V end lost 1 base, the J end lost 2 bases, and 18 bases lay between the germline ends. CDR1 SGHRS and CDR2 YFSETQ come from the germline V gene. CDR3 protein: CASSLNMHGQKNYGYTF. DNA of the CDR3: TGCGCCAGCAGCTTGAATATGCACGGACAGAAGAACTATGGCTACACCTTC.

The V gene is TRBV6-5, the J gene TRBJ2-1; TRBD2 matches at 10 bases. The CDR3 is 15 amino acids. V lost 5 bases to trimming and J lost 7 bases; unmatched junction nucleotides: 8. The germline gives CDR1 MNHEY, CDR2 SVGAGI. In DNA form, the CDR3 reads TGTGCCAGCAGTCTAGGACTAGCGGCCACAAATGAGCAGTTCTTC. This sequence encodes CASSLGLAATNEQFF.

This sequence joins TRBV6-5 and TRBJ2-7; TRBD2 matches at 9 bases. This CDR3 has 13 amino acids. J was trimmed by 3 bases and V by 6 bases; bases with no gene match: 3. Germline V gene lookup returns CDR1 MNHEY and CDR2 SVGAGI. In DNA form, the CDR3 reads TGTGCCAGCAGGAGCGGGGGGAGCTACGAGCAGTACGTC. It codes for CASRSGGSYEQYV.

The genes are TRBV19 and TRBJ2-3, with TRBD2 identical over 7 bases. The germline gives CDR1 LNHDA, CDR2 SQIVND (reference sequence). V was pared by 6 bases and J by 6 bases, with 6 bases of the junction left unmatched. This CDR3 spans 13 amino acids. The CDR3 DNA follows: TGTGCCAGTAGAGAGACTAGCTCTGATACGCAGTATTTT. Protein sequence: CASRETSSDTQYF.

In its sample, this clone was seen a few times. V is TRBV11-2 and J is TRBJ1-2; D unclear. Trimming cost V 5 bases and J 7 bases, with 11 bases left between them. Per the germline V gene, CDR1 is SGHAT and CDR2 is FQNNGV. This CDR3 region has 12 residues. The CDR3 is CASSPSPGGYTF. The CDR3 DNA sequence: TGTGCCAGCAGCCCCTCTCCGGGTGGCTACACCTTC.

The CDR3 DNA sequence: TGTGCCTGGAGTGTAGTCAGTAACACTGAAGCTTTCTTT. Residues: CAWSVVSNTEAFF. This chain links TRBV30 with TRBJ1-1; no reliable D call. Trimming stripped 0 bases from V and 2 bases from J, with 7 bases between. Per germline, CDR1 GTSNPN and CDR2 SVGIG (reference sequence). This CDR3 has 13 amino acids.

This clone was observed a handful of times. The chain links TRBV28 to TRBJ1-4; 7 nucleotides line up with TRBD1. V dropped 3 bases and J dropped 13; count of bases not matched to a gene: 17. Germline V gene sequence: CDR1 MDHEN, CDR2 SYDVKM. The CDR3 is made up of 16 amino acids. CDR3 region: CASSFTGTEIMKGLFF. In DNA, the CDR3 is TGTGCCAGCAGTTTTACCGGGACAGAGATAATGAAGGGACTGTTTTTT.

V is TRBV7-3 and J is TRBJ1-6, with 10 bases matching TRBD1. V shed 5 bases and J 9 bases; nucleotides not matched to a gene: 4. Looked up from germline, CDR1 is SGHTA and CDR2 is FQGTGA. This CDR3 is 14 amino acids long. CDR3 bases: TGTGCCAGCAGCCGGGACAGGGGAACTTCACCCCTCCACTTT. As protein: CASSRDRGTSPLHF. The full variable domain, in which reference TRBV7-3 and TRBJ1-6 provide the parts outside the CDR3, is GAGVSQTPSNKVTEKGKYVELRCDPISGHTALYWYRQSLGQGPEFLIYFQGTGAADDSGLPNDRFFAVRPEGSVSTLKIQRTERGDSAVYLCASSRDRGTSPLHFGNGTRLTVT.

In this sample, this clone turned up once. The rearrangement uses TRBV7-9 and TRBJ2-2, with D possibly matching TRBD2 (7 bases). V shed 8 bases and J shed 3 bases, with 19 bases lying between them. The germline CDR1 and CDR2 sequences are SEHNR and FQNEAQ (reference sequence). This CDR3 has 16 amino acids. CDR3 DNA sequence: TGTGCCAGCGGCGATAGGGGGAGGGCTCACACCGGGGAGCTGTTTTTT. Translated: CASGDRGRAHTGELFF. Complete variable domain (other parts from reference TRBV7-9 and TRBJ2-2): DTGVSQNPRHKITKRGQNVTFRCDPISEHNRLYWYRQTLGQGPEFLTYFQNEAQLEKSRLLSDRFSAERPKGSFSTLEIQRTEQGDSAMYLCASGDRGRAHTGELFFGEGSRLTVL.

The rearrangement links TRBV19 to TRBJ2-3; 9 bases are a match to TRBD2. J lost 6 bases, V lost 1 base, and 8 bases had no gene match. Per the germline V gene, CDR1 is LNHDA and CDR2 is SQIVND (reference sequence). This CDR3 contains 16 residues. CDR3 bases: TGTGCCAGTAGTATAGTGGCTAGCGGGGTGTTGGATACGCAGTATTTT. Translated, it gives CASSIVASGVLDTQYF.